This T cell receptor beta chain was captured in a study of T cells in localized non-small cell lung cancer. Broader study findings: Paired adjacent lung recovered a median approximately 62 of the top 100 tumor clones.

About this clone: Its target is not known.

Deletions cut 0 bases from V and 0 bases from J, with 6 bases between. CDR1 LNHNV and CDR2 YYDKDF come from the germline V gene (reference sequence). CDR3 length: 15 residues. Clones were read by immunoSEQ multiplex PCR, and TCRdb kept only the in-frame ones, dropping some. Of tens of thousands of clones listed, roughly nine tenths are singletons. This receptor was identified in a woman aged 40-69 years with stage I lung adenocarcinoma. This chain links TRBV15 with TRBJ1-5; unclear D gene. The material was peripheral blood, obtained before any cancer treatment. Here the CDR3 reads CATSRESYSNQPQHF. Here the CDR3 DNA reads TGTGCCACCAGCAGAGAGAGCTATAGCAATCAGCCCCAGCATTTT.